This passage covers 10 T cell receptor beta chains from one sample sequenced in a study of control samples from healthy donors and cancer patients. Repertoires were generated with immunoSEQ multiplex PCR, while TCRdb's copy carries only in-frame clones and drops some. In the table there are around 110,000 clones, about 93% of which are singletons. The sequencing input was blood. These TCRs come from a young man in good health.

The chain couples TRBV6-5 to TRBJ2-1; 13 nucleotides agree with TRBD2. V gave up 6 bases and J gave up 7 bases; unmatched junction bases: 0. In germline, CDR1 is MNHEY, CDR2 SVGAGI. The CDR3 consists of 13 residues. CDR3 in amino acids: CASRLAGGNEQFF. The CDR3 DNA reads TGTGCCAGCAGACTAGCGGGGGGGAATGAGCAGTTCTTC.

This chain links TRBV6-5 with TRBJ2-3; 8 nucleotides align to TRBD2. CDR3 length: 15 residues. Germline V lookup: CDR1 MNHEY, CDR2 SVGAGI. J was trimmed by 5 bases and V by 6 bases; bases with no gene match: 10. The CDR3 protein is CASRRLAGAEDTQYF. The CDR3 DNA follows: TGTGCCAGCAGGAGGCTAGCGGGCGCGGAAGATACGCAGTATTTT.

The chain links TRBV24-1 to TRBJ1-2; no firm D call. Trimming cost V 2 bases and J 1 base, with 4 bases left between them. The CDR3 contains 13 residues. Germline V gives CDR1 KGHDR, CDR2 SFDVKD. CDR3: CATSDYSNYGYTF. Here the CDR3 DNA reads TGTGCCACCAGTGATTACAGTAACTATGGCTACACCTTC.

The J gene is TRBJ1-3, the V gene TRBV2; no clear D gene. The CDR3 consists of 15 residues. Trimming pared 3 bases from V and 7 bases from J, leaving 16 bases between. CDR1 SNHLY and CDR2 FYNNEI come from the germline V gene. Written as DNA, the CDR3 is TGTGCCAGCAGTGAGGTGGGAATGAGTGGGAACACCATATATTTT. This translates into CASSEVGMSGNTIYF.

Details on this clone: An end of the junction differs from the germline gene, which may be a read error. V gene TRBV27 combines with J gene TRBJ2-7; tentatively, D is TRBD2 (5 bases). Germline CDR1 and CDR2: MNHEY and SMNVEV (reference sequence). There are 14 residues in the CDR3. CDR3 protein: CASSLSGYTYEQYF. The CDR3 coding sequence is TGTGCCAGCAGTCTATCGGGGTATACCTACGAGCAGTACTTC.

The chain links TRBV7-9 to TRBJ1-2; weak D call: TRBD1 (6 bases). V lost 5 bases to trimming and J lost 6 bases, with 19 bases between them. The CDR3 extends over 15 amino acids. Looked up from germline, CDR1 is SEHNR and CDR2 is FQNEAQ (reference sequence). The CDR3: CASSGGQETSHGYTF. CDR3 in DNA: TGTGCCAGCAGCGGGGGCCAGGAAACTTCCCATGGCTACACCTTC. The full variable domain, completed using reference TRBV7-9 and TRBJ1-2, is DTGVSQNPRHKITKRGQNVTFRCDPISEHNRLYWYRQTLGQGPEFLTYFQNEAQLEKSRLLSDRFSAERPKGSFSTLEIQRTEQGDSAMYLCASSGGQETSHGYTFGSGTRLTVV.

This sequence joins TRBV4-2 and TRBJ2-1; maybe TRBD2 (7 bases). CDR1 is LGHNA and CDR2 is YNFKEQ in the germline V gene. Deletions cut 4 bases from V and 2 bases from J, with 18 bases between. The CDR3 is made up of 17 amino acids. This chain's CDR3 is CASSLDGAGAPYNEQFF. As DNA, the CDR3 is TGTGCCAGCAGCCTAGATGGGGCGGGGGCCCCCTACAATGAGCAGTTCTTC.

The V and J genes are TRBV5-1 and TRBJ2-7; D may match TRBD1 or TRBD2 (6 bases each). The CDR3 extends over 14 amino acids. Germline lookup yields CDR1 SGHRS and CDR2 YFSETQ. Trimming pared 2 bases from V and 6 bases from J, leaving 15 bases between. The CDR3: CASSFGPGAGEQYF. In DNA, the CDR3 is TGCGCCAGCAGCTTTGGTCCGGGGGCCGGCGAGCAGTACTTC.

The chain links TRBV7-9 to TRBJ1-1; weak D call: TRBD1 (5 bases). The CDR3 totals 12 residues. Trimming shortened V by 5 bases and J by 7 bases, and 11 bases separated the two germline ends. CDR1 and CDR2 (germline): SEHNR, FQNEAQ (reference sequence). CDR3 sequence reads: CASSPGKGEAFF. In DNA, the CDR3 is TGTGCCAGCAGCCCAGGGAAAGGTGAAGCTTTCTTT. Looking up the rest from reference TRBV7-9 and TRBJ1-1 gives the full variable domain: DTGVSQNPRHKITKRGQNVTFRCDPISEHNRLYWYRQTLGQGPEFLTYFQNEAQLEKSRLLSDRFSAERPKGSFSTLEIQRTEQGDSAMYLCASSPGKGEAFFGQGTRLTVV.

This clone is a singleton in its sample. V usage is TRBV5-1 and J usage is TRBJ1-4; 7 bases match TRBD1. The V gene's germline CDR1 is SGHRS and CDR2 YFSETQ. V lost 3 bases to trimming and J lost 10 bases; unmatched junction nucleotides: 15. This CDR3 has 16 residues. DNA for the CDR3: TGCGCCAGCAGCTCCAAGGACAGGAGTTGGAGGGGAAAACTGTTTTTT. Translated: CASSSKDRSWRGKLFF.